The 28 T cell receptor beta chains in this list originate from one sample, sequenced in a study of control samples from healthy donors and cancer patients. Using immunoSEQ multiplex PCR, the repertoire was profiled, and TCRdb retains in-frame clones only, with some absent. The table has 100,000 or so clones, 90% to 95% seen once. The sequenced sample consisted of blood. The receptors shown here come from a woman aged 18-29 years in good health.

The chain couples TRBV24-1 to TRBJ1-2; a weak D match, TRBD1 (6 bases). V lost 1 base to trimming and J lost 6 bases, with 14 bases between them. Germline CDR1 and CDR2: KGHDR and SFDVKD. This CDR3 region has 15 residues. CDR3 DNA sequence: TGTGCCACCAGTGATTTTCCGACTACAGGGAATGGCTACACCTTC. It translates to CATSDFPTTGNGYTF.

Written as DNA, the CDR3 is TGTGCCAGCAGCTTTGGCAGGGGACTAGCGGGGAACAATGAGCAGTTCTTC. Protein product: CASSFGRGLAGNNEQFF. The chain has TRBV14 and TRBJ2-1; TRBD2 matches at 13 bases. Germline V gene data show CDR1 as SGHDN and CDR2 as FVKESK. V trimming: 5 bases; J trimming: 5 bases; junction bases outside the gene matches: 9. This CDR3 has 17 amino acids.

The rearrangement links TRBV27 to TRBJ2-1; 7 bases map to TRBD1. The length of the CDR3 is 14 residues. Germline V lookup: CDR1 MNHEY, CDR2 SMNVEV (reference sequence). Trimming took 6 bases from V and 6 from J; bases not matched to a gene: 8. The CDR3 loop reads CASSFRQGGNEQFF. CDR3 DNA sequence: TGTGCCAGCAGCTTTCGACAGGGCGGCAATGAGCAGTTCTTC.

This sequence joins TRBV6-5 and TRBJ1-5; D possibly corresponds to TRBD1 (5 bases). The ends were cut back, 6 bases at V and 3 bases at J, with 12 bases in the middle. This CDR3 has 14 residues. Germline-derived CDR1 and CDR2 are MNHEY and SVGAGI. CDR3 sequence (DNA): TGTGCCAGCAGGCCGGGGGGATTCAATCAGCCCCAGCATTTT. It codes for CASRPGGFNQPQHF.

The CDR3 nucleotides read TGCGCCAGCAGCTTGATCGGGACAGGGGACCCTAACTATGGCTACACCTTC. Its protein is CASSLIGTGDPNYGYTF. This rearrangement joins TRBV5-1 to TRBJ1-2, with TRBD1 matching over 10 bases. The CDR3 has 17 residues. Germline lookup yields CDR1 SGHRS and CDR2 YFSETQ. The V segment lost 1 base and the J segment 0 bases; nucleotides outside the gene matches: 6. The full variable domain, in which reference TRBV5-1 and TRBJ1-2 provide the parts outside the CDR3, is KAGVTQTPRYLIKTRGQQVTLSCSPISGHRSVSWYQQTPGQGLQFLFEYFSETQRNKGNFPGRFSGRQFSNSRSEMNVSTLELGDSALYLCASSLIGTGDPNYGYTFGSGTRLTVV.

The V gene is TRBV19, the J gene TRBJ2-1; 8 bases agree with TRBD2. CDR3 length: 17 residues. Germline CDR1 is LNHDA and CDR2 is SQIVND (reference sequence). Trimming removed 0 bases from V and 1 base from J; junction bases left unmatched: 5. In DNA form, the CDR3 reads TGTGCCAGTAGTATAGATCTAGCTAGCGGGTCCTACAATGAGCAGTTCTTC. Protein: CASSIDLASGSYNEQFF.

V and J are TRBV5-8 and TRBJ1-5; D gene unclear. CDR3 size: 16 residues. V dropped 0 bases and J dropped 0 bases, with 10 bases sitting between them. From germline, CDR1 is SGHTS and CDR2 YDEGEE. The CDR3 region is CASSLGNSYSNQPQHF. The DNA of the CDR3 is TGTGCCAGCAGCTTGGGGAACAGTTATAGCAATCAGCCCCAGCATTTT.

This rearrangement joins TRBV7-9 to TRBJ1-1; 9 nucleotides match TRBD1. The length of the CDR3 is 12 residues. Trimming removed 5 bases from V and 14 bases from J; junction bases left unmatched: 9. Germline assignment: CDR1 SEHNR and CDR2 FQNEAQ (reference sequence). CDR3 DNA sequence: TGTGCCAGCAGCCGGGACAGGGACAGTCGGTTCTTT. Its translation: CASSRDRDSRFF.

The V gene is TRBV27, the J gene TRBJ2-1; D perhaps matches TRBD1 (5 bases). Germline CDR1 MNHEY, CDR2 SMNVEV (reference sequence). The CDR3 consists of 12 residues. Trimming shortened V by 5 bases and J by 8 bases, and 10 bases separated the two germline ends. CDR3 protein: CASSAGQDEQFF. The CDR3 coding sequence is TGTGCCAGCAGTGCCGGACAAGATGAGCAGTTCTTC.

The chain links TRBV5-4 to TRBJ2-1, with a weak D call TRBD1 (5 bases). This CDR3 is 12 amino acids long. Germline CDR1 reads SGHNT; CDR2 reads YYREEE (reference sequence). Between the trimmed V and J ends, which lost 4 bases and 6 bases, there was a span of 8 bases. The CDR3 coding sequence is TGTGCCAGCAGCCTGGACATCAATGAGCAGTTCTTC. Translated: CASSLDINEQFF.

The chain carries TRBV7-9 and TRBJ1-5, with unresolved D. CDR3 length: 16 amino acids. V dropped 5 bases and J dropped 0 bases, with 14 bases sitting between them. Germline V gene data show CDR1 as SEHNR and CDR2 as FQNEAQ (reference sequence). CDR3 nucleotide sequence: TGTGCCAGCAGCCCTGGTGGAGACCTTAGCAATCAGCCCCAGCATTTT. As protein: CASSPGGDLSNQPQHF.

This chain links TRBV25-1 with TRBJ1-5; D is perhaps TRBD1 (5 bases). From germline, CDR1 is MGHDK and CDR2 SYGVNS. V dropped 3 bases and J dropped 6 bases, with 12 bases sitting between them. The CDR3 sequence is 14 residues long. The CDR3 DNA sequence: TGTGCCAGCAGTGATGGGCAGGGAATTCAGCCCCAGCATTTT. Protein product: CASSDGQGIQPQHF.

This chain joins TRBV6-4 and TRBJ2-5; 8 bases line up with TRBD2. V was clipped by 5 bases and J by 3 bases; unmatched bases: 8. The germline gives CDR1 MRHNA, CDR2 SNTAGT. The CDR3 consists of 15 residues. CDR3: CASSYQAGGKETQYF. As DNA, the CDR3 is TGTGCCAGCAGTTACCAGGCGGGGGGTAAAGAGACCCAGTACTTC.

The J gene is TRBJ2-1, the V gene TRBV27; a possible D gene is TRBD1 (6 bases). There are 15 residues in the CDR3. The V end lost 3 bases, the J end lost 0 bases, and 9 bases lay between the germline ends. Germline loops: CDR1 MNHEY, CDR2 SMNVEV (reference sequence). The CDR3 DNA sequence: TGTGCCAGCAGTTTTGGCAGGGGCTCCTACAATGAGCAGTTCTTC. It translates to CASSFGRGSYNEQFF.

The sample holds one count of this clone. The genes are TRBV7-2 and TRBJ1-2, with TRBD1 as a possible D gene (5 bases). From germline, CDR1 is SGHTA and CDR2 FQGNSA. The CDR3 has 13 residues. V shed 3 bases and J shed 3 bases, with 8 bases lying between them. CDR3 in DNA: TGTGCCAGCAGCTTCTGGGGCGACTATGGCTACACCTTC. Translated: CASSFWGDYGYTF.

V is TRBV5-1 and J is TRBJ2-7, with D perhaps given as TRBD1 or TRBD2 (5 bases each). The CDR3 spans 15 residues. From germline, CDR1 is SGHRS and CDR2 YFSETQ. V was trimmed by 4 bases and J by 0 bases, leaving 14 bases between them. CDR3 coding DNA: TGCGCCAGCAGCCCTTCTATTGGGACCTCCTACGAGCAGTACTTC. It translates to CASSPSIGTSYEQYF.

The chain uses TRBV12-3 or TRBV12-4 and TRBJ1-6; no definite D call. The CDR3 runs 13 residues. V was cut by 6 bases and J by 11 bases, with 14 bases left in between. CDR3: CASRPPGLAPLHF. The CDR3 DNA is TGTGCCAGCAGACCCCCCGGGCTCGCACCCCTCCACTTT.

CDR3: CASSLAAVYGYTF. The DNA of the CDR3 is TGCGCCAGCAGCTTGGCAGCGGTCTATGGCTACACCTTC. The chain employs TRBV5-1 and TRBJ1-2; no clear D gene. The V gene lost 0 bases and the J gene lost 4 bases, with 7 bases spanning the gap. There are 13 residues in the CDR3. Germline CDR1 reads SGHRS; CDR2 reads YFSETQ.

CDR3 amino acids: CASSESRVPFQETQYF. The CDR3 nucleotides are TGCGCCAGCAGTGAGTCAAGGGTACCTTTCCAAGAGACCCAGTACTTC. J is TRBJ2-5 and V is TRBV10-1, with D unclear. V gave up 0 bases and J gave up 1 base, with 12 bases separating them. CDR1 WNHNN and CDR2 SYGVQD come from the germline V gene (reference sequence). The length of the CDR3 is 16 residues.

V usage is TRBV3-1 (or the pseudogene TRBV3-2) and J usage is TRBJ1-6, with D possibly being TRBD1 (5 bases). CDR3 length: 15 amino acids. Trimming took off 3 bases at V and 6 bases at J, with 12 bases between the two ends. Germline CDR1 and CDR2: LGHDT and YNNKEL (reference sequence). The CDR3 coding sequence is TGTGCCAGCAGCCAGATCAGGGTTGGTAATTCACCCCTCCACTTT. Translation gives CASSQIRVGNSPLHF.

This sequence joins TRBV2 and TRBJ1-6; D is undetermined. V lost 0 bases and J lost 9, with 6 bases in between. Germline CDR1 reads SNHLY; CDR2 reads FYNNEI. This CDR3 has 13 amino acids. CDR3 residues: CASSEARGSPLHF. CDR3 nucleotides: TGTGCCAGCAGTGAAGCCAGAGGTTCACCCCTCCACTTT.

In its sample, this clone was seen a few times. The V gene is TRBV30, the J gene TRBJ1-5, with 7 bases aligning to TRBD1. Germline V gene lookup returns CDR1 GTSNPN and CDR2 SVGIG (reference sequence). With 2 bases clipped from V and 11 bases from J, the junction kept 9 bases outside the gene matches. The CDR3 is 13 amino acids. The CDR3 DNA is TGTGCCTGGAGTCGACAGGGAATCGGGGCCCAGCATTTT. Translated: CAWSRQGIGAQHF.

The chain joins TRBV7-2 to TRBJ2-7, with D maybe TRBD1 (5 bases). Per germline, CDR1 SGHTA and CDR2 FQGNSA. The V end was cut by 5 bases, the J end by 1 base, with 15 bases between. The CDR3 is 15 amino acids. The CDR3 is CASSGETVSSYEQYF. CDR3 sequence (DNA): TGTGCCAGCAGCGGAGAGACAGTTAGTTCCTACGAGCAGTACTTC.

The V and J genes are TRBV29-1 and TRBJ1-4; D is possibly TRBD1 (5 bases). V dropped 5 bases and J dropped 1 base, with 8 bases sitting between them. Germline assignment: CDR1 SQVTM and CDR2 ANQGSEA. The CDR3 sequence is 13 residues long. The CDR3 protein is CSVSGGTNEKLFF. DNA of the CDR3: TGCAGCGTTTCGGGGGGAACTAATGAAAAACTGTTTTTT. The full variable domain, completed using reference TRBV29-1 and TRBJ1-4, is SAVISQKPSRDICQRGTSLTIQCQVDSQVTMMFWYRQQPGQSLTLIATANQGSEATYESGFVIDKFPISRPNLTFSTLTVSNMSPEDSSIYLCSVSGGTNEKLFFGSGTQLSVL.

The chain has TRBV4-1 and TRBJ1-5; tentative D call: TRBD1 (5 bases). Germline assignment: CDR1 MGHRA and CDR2 YSYEKL. The CDR3 length is 17 residues. The ends were cut back, 2 bases at V and 0 bases at J, with 14 bases in the middle. This chain's CDR3 is CASSQIPGPFSNQPQHF. The CDR3 DNA sequence: TGCGCCAGCAGCCAAATACCGGGACCGTTTAGCAATCAGCCCCAGCATTTT.

The genes are TRBV6-5 and TRBJ1-6, with TRBD1 as a possible D gene (6 bases). This CDR3 comprises 16 residues. Trimming cost V 2 bases and J 10 bases, with 18 bases left between them. The germline CDR1 and CDR2 sequences are MNHEY and SVGAGI. CDR3 bases: TGTGCCAGCAGTTACCACGATCGGGTAGGGGGGTCACCCCTCCACTTT. Its translation: CASSYHDRVGGSPLHF.

This clone has only one observation. The chain carries TRBV23-1 and TRBJ1-1; the match to TRBD1 covers 7 bases. TRBV23-1 is an open reading frame, and its role is uncertain. The length of the CDR3 is 16 residues. After removal of 6 bases from V and 0 bases from J, the junction contained 10 bases not matched to a gene. DNA of the CDR3: TGCGCCAGCAGGCAAACAGGGGCTCCCATGAACACTGAAGCTTTCTTT. Residues: CASRQTGAPMNTEAFF.

The V and J genes are TRBV2 and TRBJ2-6; 9 bases line up with TRBD1. Germline trimming cut 7 bases from V and 3 bases from J; bases unmatched to any gene: 10. This CDR3 region has 17 residues. Germline CDR1 reads SNHLY; CDR2 reads FYNNEI. The chain's CDR3 is CASTEGQGNYGANVLTF. Written as DNA, the CDR3 is TGTGCCAGCACCGAGGGACAGGGAAACTATGGGGCCAACGTCCTGACTTTC.